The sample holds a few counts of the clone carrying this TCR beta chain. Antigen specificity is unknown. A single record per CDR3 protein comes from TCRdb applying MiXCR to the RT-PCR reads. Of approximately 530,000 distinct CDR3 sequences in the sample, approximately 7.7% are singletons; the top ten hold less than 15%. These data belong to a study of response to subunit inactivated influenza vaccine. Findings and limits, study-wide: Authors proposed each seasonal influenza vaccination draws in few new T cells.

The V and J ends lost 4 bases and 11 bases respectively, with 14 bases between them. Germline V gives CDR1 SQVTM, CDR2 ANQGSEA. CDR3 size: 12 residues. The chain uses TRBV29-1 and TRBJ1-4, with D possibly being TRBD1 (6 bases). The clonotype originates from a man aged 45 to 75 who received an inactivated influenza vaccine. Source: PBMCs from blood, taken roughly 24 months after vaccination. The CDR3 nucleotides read TGCAGCGTTGCAATTAGGGGGAGGAAACTGTTTTTT. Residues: CSVAIRGRKLFF.